This T cell receptor beta chain appears in the sequencing data of a study of blood T cell dynamics during melanoma immunotherapy. Described time point: week 3, after first cycle of checkpoint inhibitor. Apart from two fast progressors, RECIST 1.1 response was judged 12 weeks post-infusion. The CDR3 sequence is 15 residues long. Germline CDR1 is SNHLY and CDR2 is FYNNEI. V was shortened by 5 bases and J by 1 base, with 14 bases between the two germline ends. Libraries were prepared by immunoSEQ multiplex PCR; TCRdb keeps only in-frame clonotypes and omits some of them. The table records 15,000 to 20,000 clones, about 95% of them present only once.

The chain employs TRBV2 and TRBJ1-1; D is unclear. The sequence came from a human donor with melanoma. Here the sequenced sample was effector memory CD8+ T cells from blood, taken from a patient treated with checkpoint blockade. CDR3 amino acids: CASSPSRGANTEAFF. The CDR3 DNA sequence: TGTGCCAGCAGTCCCTCGCGGGGAGCGAACACTGAAGCTTTCTTT. Using reference TRBV2 and TRBJ1-1 for the parts outside the CDR3, the full variable domain is EPEVTQTPSHQVTQMGQEVILRCVPISNHLYFYWYRQILGQKVEFLVSFYNNEISEKSEIFDDQFSVERPDGSNFTLKIRSTKLEDSAMYFCASSPSRGANTEAFFGQGTRLTVV.